This T cell receptor (beta chain) was captured in a study of blood T cell repertoires in COVID-19. The wider study: Sites in the United States, Italy and Spain provided acute and convalescent COVID-19 samples.

Per germline, CDR1 MDHEN and CDR2 SYDVKM. Germline trimming cut 4 bases from V and 3 bases from J; bases unmatched to any gene: 5. CDR3 length: 14 residues. Profiled with immunoSEQ multiplex PCR; TCRdb holds only in-frame clones, not every one. This table has nearly 95,000 clones, approximately 79% appearing once. Seattle researchers signed up patients amid active infection and tracked them longitudinally. Sequencing was carried out using peripheral blood. This rearrangement joins TRBV28 to TRBJ1-2, with TRBD1 matching 7 bases. The sequence derives from a man aged 70-80 years with COVID-19, enrolled during active disease. This CDR3 reads CASSSHRGYYGYTF. CDR3 DNA: TGTGCCAGCAGTTCCCACAGGGGATACTATGGCTACACCTTC.